This T cell receptor (beta chain) was identified during a study of blood T cells in healthy people across ages. Study-wide results and caveats: Strong correlation linked observed beta diversity and percent naive T cells.

Per-sample yields of isolated PBMCs were at least 6 million. This CDR3 spans 13 amino acids. Germline V CDR1 and CDR2: DFQATT, SNEGSKA (reference sequence). Comments on this clonotype: The antigen is unknown. A read error is possible here, since a much larger clone lies one base away.

The use of a sample-barcoded 5' primer and a J-beta primer mix characterized a second PCR of roughly 6 to 12 cycles. Carrying 12 random nucleotides, a template-switch adaptor labeled each individual cDNA molecule. MiXCR, applied by TCRdb to the 5' RACE reads, yields one record per CDR3 protein. Of 600,000 or so distinct CDR3 sequences in the sample, about 30% were seen once. Specimen: blood. This receptor was identified in a woman aged 80 or over in good health. The chain employs TRBV20-1 and TRBJ2-3, with D possibly being TRBD2 (5 bases). CDR3 loop: CSANSASTDTRYF. Here the CDR3 DNA reads TGCAGTGCTAATTCAGCTAGCACAGATACGCGGTATTTT.